This T cell receptor beta chain emerged from a study of cytomegalovirus exposure and HLA in healthy donors. The study, taken as a whole, reports: As was reported, the classifier diagnosed cytomegalovirus status with high specificity and sensitivity. Some TCR beta chains (about 180 of them) were listed as cytomegalovirus-associated.

CDR1 SGDLS and CDR2 YYNGEE come from the germline V gene. The CDR3 is 15 amino acids. The trim removed 4 bases at V and 5 bases at J, leaving 10 bases unmatched. Turning to this clone: Its specificity is not known.

Sequencing was performed with immunoSEQ multiplex PCR; in TCRdb, only in-frame clones are kept and a portion is missing. The sample has 180,000 or so clones; more than 75% are singletons. The sample consisted of PBMCs. The genes are TRBV9 and TRBJ2-5; 8 bases match TRBD2. The TCR sequence derives from a woman in her thirties in good health and CMV-seronegative. CDR3 sequence reads: CASSPLTSGRETQYF. In nucleotides, the CDR3 is TGTGCCAGCAGCCCTCTTACTAGCGGCAGGGAGACCCAGTACTTC.